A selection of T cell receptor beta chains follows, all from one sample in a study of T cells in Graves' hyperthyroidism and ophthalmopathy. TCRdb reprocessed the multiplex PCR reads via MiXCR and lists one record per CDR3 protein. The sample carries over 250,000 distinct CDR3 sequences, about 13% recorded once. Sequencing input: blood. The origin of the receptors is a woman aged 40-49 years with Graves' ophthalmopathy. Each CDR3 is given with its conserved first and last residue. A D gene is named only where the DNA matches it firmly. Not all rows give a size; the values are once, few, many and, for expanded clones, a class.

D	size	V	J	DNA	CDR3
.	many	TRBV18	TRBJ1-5	TGTGCCAGCTCATCCCGGGGCGGGGGCAATCAGCCCCAGCATTTT	CASSSRGGGNQPQHF
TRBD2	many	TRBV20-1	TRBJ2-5	TGCAGTGCTACCCGACTAGCGGGAGTGCAGTATGAGACCCAGTACTTC	CSATRLAGVQYETQYF
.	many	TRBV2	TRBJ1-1	TGTGCCAGCAATAACAGGGCGCCAGCCACTGAAGCTTTCTTT	CASNNRAPATEAFF
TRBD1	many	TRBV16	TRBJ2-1	TGTGCCAGCAGCCAGGGGACAGGGTTTGATGAGCAGTTCTTC	CASSQGTGFDEQFF
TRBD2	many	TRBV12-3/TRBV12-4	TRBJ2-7	TGTGCCAGCACCTCCGAGTCAGGGACTAGCGGGGGCCCAGCCTACGAGCAGTACTTC	CASTSESGTSGGPAYEQYF
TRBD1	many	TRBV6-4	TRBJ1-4	TGTGCCAGCAGACAACAGGGGGCATCGAATGAAAAACTGTTTTTT	CASRQQGASNEKLFF
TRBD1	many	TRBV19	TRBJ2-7	TGTGCCAGTAGTGATACCGGCGGGACAGGGAATCCCTACGAGCAGTACTTC	CASSDTGGTGNPYEQYF
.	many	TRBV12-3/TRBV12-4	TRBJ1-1	TGTGCCAGCAGCCATCGAAGGGACACGAACACTGAAGCTTTCTTT	CASSHRRDTNTEAFF
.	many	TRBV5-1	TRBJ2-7	TGCGCCAGTTCGGTAACAGGAGGCTCCTACGAGCAGTACTTC	CASSVTGGSYEQYF
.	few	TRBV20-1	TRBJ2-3	TGCAGTGCTAGAGATCCCTGGGGGGCCACAGATACGCAGTATTTT	CSARDPWGATDTQYF
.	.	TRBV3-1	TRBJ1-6	TGTGCCAGCAGCCCCTCCGTAGGGTTTAATTCACCCCTCCGCTTT	CASSPSVGFNSPLRF
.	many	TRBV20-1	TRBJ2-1	TGCAGTGCTAGCATTAGCGGCAATGAGCAGTTCTTC	CSASISGNEQFF
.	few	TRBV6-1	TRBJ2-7	TGTGCCAGCAACCAGGGGAATCTCGGTTACGAGCAGTACTTC	CASNQGNLGYEQYF
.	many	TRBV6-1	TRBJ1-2	TGTGCCAGCAGCCCGTTAACGTCGCTTGGCTACACCTTC	CASSPLTSLGYTF
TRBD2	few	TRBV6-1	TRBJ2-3	TGTGCCAGCAGAGGGACTAGCGGGGGTTTCGATACGCAGTATTTT	CASRGTSGGFDTQYF
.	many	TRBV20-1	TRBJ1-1	TGCAGTGCTAGAGAGAACTATGAAGCTTTCTTT	CSARENYEAFF
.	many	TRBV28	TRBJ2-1	TGTGCCAGCAGTTCTGTGAGGGCTGAGGAGTTCTTC	CASSSVRAEEFF
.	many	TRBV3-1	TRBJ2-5	TGTGCCAGCAGCCGAGGGGGTCAAGAGACCCAGTACTTC	CASSRGGQETQYF
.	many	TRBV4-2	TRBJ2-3	TGTGCCAGCAGCCAAGAATTATTCCCGGGCCGCACAGATACGCAGTATTTT	CASSQELFPGRTDTQYF
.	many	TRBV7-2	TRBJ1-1	TGTGCCAGCAGCAAAGACATTCTACCTTTCTTT	CASSKDILPFF
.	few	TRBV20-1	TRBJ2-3	TGCAGTGCTATAAGGGACGGGGACACCAAAAGGGATACGCAGTATTTT	CSAIRDGDTKRDTQYF
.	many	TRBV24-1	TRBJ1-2	TGTGCCACCAGCACAGGTGACTATGGCTACACCTTC	CATSTGDYGYTF